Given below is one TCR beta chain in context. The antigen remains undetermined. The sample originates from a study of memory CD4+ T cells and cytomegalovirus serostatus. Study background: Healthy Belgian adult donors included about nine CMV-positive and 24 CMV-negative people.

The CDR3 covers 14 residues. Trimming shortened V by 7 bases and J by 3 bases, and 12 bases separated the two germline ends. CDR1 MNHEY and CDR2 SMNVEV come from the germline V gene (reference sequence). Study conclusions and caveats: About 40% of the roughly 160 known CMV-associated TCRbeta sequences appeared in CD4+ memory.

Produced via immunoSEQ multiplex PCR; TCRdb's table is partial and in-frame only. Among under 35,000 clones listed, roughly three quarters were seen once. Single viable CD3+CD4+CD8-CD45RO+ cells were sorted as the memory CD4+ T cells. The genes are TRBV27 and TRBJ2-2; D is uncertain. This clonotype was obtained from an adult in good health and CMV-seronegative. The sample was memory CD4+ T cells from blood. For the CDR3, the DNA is TGTGCCAGCAAGGGATGGACGGACACCGGGGAGCTGTTTTTT. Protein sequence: CASKGWTDTGELFF.